These 14 T cell receptor beta chains were all obtained from the same sample, sequenced in a study of blood T cell repertoires in COVID-19. Libraries were prepared by immunoSEQ multiplex PCR; TCRdb keeps only in-frame clonotypes and omits some of them. The sample has around 100,000 clones; over 65% are singletons. Sequencing was carried out using peripheral blood. Receptor source: a man between 70 and 80 years old with COVID-19, enrolled during active disease.

The chain has TRBV28 and TRBJ1-2; 7 bases agree with TRBD1. CDR1 is MDHEN, CDR2 SYDVKM, per germline. J gave up 2 bases and V 6 bases, and 12 bases lay outside the gene matches. The CDR3 runs to 16 residues. CDR3 nucleotide sequence: TGTGCCAGCAGGTTACAGGGGATAGGGCTAAACTATGGCTACACCTTC. Its protein is CASRLQGIGLNYGYTF.

V and J are TRBV27 and TRBJ2-7, with D tentatively TRBD1 (6 bases). Germline-derived CDR1 and CDR2 are MNHEY and SMNVEV (reference sequence). The CDR3 sequence is 15 residues long. V was shortened by 6 bases and J by 0 bases, with 15 bases between the two germline ends. CDR3 coding DNA: TGTGCCAGCAGCTACCTTGGACAGAGCTCCTACGAGCAGTACTTC. It yields the protein CASSYLGQSSYEQYF.

The chain uses TRBV7-2 and TRBJ2-5; 9 nucleotides agree with TRBD1. Germline CDR1 SGHTA, CDR2 FQGNSA. V lost 6 bases to trimming and J lost 5 bases; unmatched junction nucleotides: 7. CDR3 size: 14 residues. CDR3 amino acids: CASSNRGRRETQYF. The CDR3 DNA sequence: TGTGCCAGCAGTAACAGGGGGCGCAGGGAGACCCAGTACTTC.

This chain connects TRBV10-3 to TRBJ1-2; D remains unclear. Trimming stripped 2 bases from V and 3 bases from J, with 13 bases between. Germline lookup yields CDR1 ENHRY and CDR2 SYGVKD. The CDR3 is made up of 15 amino acids. The CDR3 sequence is CAISEARRSDYGYTF. The CDR3 DNA is TGTGCCATCAGTGAGGCCCGTCGGTCTGACTATGGCTACACCTTC.

This rearrangement joins TRBV14 to TRBJ2-2; TRBD1 matches 8 bases. J was trimmed by 6 bases and V by 3 bases; bases with no gene match: 3. CDR1 SGHDN and CDR2 FVKESK come from the germline V gene. This CDR3 has 14 residues. The CDR3 DNA follows: TGTGCCAGCAGCCATTACAGGGGGTCCGGGGAGCTGTTTTTT. Protein product: CASSHYRGSGELFF.

The V call is TRBV6-2 or TRBV6-3, the J call TRBJ2-6; 8 nucleotides agree with TRBD1. The CDR3 has 16 amino acids. Germline loops: CDR1 MNHEY, CDR2 SVGEGT. V shed 4 bases and J 3 bases; nucleotides not matched to a gene: 5. In DNA form, the CDR3 reads TGTGCCAGCAGTTGGTCCAGGGGGCTTGGGGCCAACGTCCTGACTTTC. This codes for CASSWSRGLGANVLTF.

The rearrangement uses TRBV6-6 and TRBJ1-6; the D gene is possibly TRBD1 (6 bases). V lost 7 bases to trimming and J lost 9 bases, with 19 bases between them. The CDR3 has 15 amino acids. The V gene's germline CDR1 is MNHNY and CDR2 SVGAGI (reference sequence). DNA of the CDR3: TGTGCCAGCAATACCTACAGGGTGGCGATTTCACCCCTCCACTTT. Protein product: CASNTYRVAISPLHF.

This chain joins TRBV5-6 and TRBJ2-7; no clear D gene. Germline V lookup: CDR1 SGHDT, CDR2 YYEEEE. This CDR3 is 12 amino acids long. The V gene lost 0 bases and the J gene lost 3 bases, with 4 bases spanning the gap. CDR3 amino acids: CASSLADYEQYF. The CDR3 nucleotides are TGTGCCAGCAGCTTGGCAGACTACGAGCAGTACTTC.

The genes are TRBV5-1 and TRBJ1-2, with D unresolved. Germline CDR1 and CDR2: SGHRS and YFSETQ. V lost 0 bases, J lost 7 bases, and 7 bases lay in between. The CDR3 totals 12 residues. CDR3 bases: TGCGCCAGCAGCTTGGGAGGAGCTGGCTACACCTTC. It yields the protein CASSLGGAGYTF.

This clone was picked up a small number of times. This chain connects TRBV4-3 to TRBJ2-1, with TRBD2 matching over 10 bases. The trim removed 0 bases at V and 4 bases at J, leaving 3 bases unmatched. Germline V lookup: CDR1 LGHNA, CDR2 YSLEER. CDR3 length equals 16 residues. The CDR3 DNA sequence: TGCGCCAGCAGCCAAGAAGCGGGAGGGGGGTACAATGAGCAGTTCTTC. Translating it yields CASSQEAGGGYNEQFF.

V gene TRBV7-9 combines with J gene TRBJ1-6; a possible D gene is TRBD1 (5 bases). In germline, CDR1 is SEHNR, CDR2 FQNEAQ (reference sequence). The CDR3 extends over 15 amino acids. Trimming removed 5 bases from V and 7 bases from J, with 15 bases in between. CDR3 region: CASSQNTDTNSPLHF. In DNA, the CDR3 is TGTGCCAGCAGCCAAAATACGGACACGAATTCACCCCTCCACTTT.

This clone was seen a few times. J is TRBJ2-1 and V is TRBV27, with TRBD2 identical over 12 bases. This CDR3 region has 16 residues. Germline V gene sequence: CDR1 MNHEY, CDR2 SMNVEV (reference sequence). V lost 7 bases, J lost 2 bases, and 6 bases stayed unmatched. The CDR3 DNA follows: TGTGCCAGCACAGACGGACTAGCGGGGACCTACAATGAGCAGTTCTTC. Its protein is CASTDGLAGTYNEQFF.

This chain connects TRBV11-1 to TRBJ2-5, with 8 nucleotides matching TRBD2. The germline CDR1 and CDR2 sequences are SGHAT and FQDESV (reference sequence). V trimming: 5 bases; J trimming: 5 bases; junction bases outside the gene matches: 7. This CDR3 has 14 residues. The CDR3 DNA reads TGTGCCAGCAGCGGGACTAGGCTTGGGGAGACCCAGTACTTC. It is translated as CASSGTRLGETQYF.

The chain is built from TRBV4-1 and TRBJ1-5; D is ambiguous. Germline V gives CDR1 MGHRA, CDR2 YSYEKL. CDR3 length equals 13 residues. Trimming took 0 bases from V and 7 from J, leaving 7 bases between them. The CDR3 is CASSQDPRQPQHF. CDR3 coding DNA: TGCGCCAGCAGCCAAGACCCGAGACAGCCCCAGCATTTT.